This entry describes one T cell receptor (beta chain). Germline loops: CDR1 LNHDA, CDR2 SQIVND (reference sequence). Trimming left V 5 bases short and J 2 bases short, with 10 bases between. CDR3 size: 14 residues. The authors' processing: For nucleated cells, counts were estimated from reference gene primer amplification. Profiling relied on immunoSEQ multiplex PCR, and the TCRdb table lists in-frame clones only, not all of them. The DNA was the basis for D and trimming; V, J and clone size are from that table. This table holds over 30,000 clones, about nine tenths found once. This sample was taken from a study of blood T cell repertoires in COVID-19. On the study more broadly: The study drew acute and convalescent COVID-19 samples from the United States, Italy and Spain. PBMCs, B-cell-depleted T cells, or T cells were the source of the cDNA or gDNA that made up the material.

The sample consisted of peripheral blood. The rearrangement uses TRBV19 and TRBJ1-3; possible D gene TRBD1, 5 bases. The TCR comes from a human donor in a cohort sampled during active COVID-19. Written as DNA, the CDR3 is TGTGCCAGTAGTGACCAGGGAACTGGAAACACCATATATTTT. Translation: CASSDQGTGNTIYF.